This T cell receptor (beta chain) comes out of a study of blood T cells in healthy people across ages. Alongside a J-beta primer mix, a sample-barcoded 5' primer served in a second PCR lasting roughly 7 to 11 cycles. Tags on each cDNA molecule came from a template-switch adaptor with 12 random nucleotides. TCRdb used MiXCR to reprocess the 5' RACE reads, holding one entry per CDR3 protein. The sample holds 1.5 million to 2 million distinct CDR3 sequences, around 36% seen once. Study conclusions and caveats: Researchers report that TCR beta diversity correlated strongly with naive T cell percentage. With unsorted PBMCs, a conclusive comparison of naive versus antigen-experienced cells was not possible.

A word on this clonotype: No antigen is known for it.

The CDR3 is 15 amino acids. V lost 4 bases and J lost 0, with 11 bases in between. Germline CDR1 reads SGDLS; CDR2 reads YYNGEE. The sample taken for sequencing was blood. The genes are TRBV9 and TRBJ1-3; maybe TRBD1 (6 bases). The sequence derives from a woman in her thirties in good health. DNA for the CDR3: TGTGCCAGCAGCAGACAGGTATCCTCTGGAAACACCATATATTTT. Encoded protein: CASSRQVSSGNTIYF.